The rows below give T cell receptor beta chains drawn from one sample of a study of blood T cell repertoires in COVID-19. Profiling relied on immunoSEQ multiplex PCR, and the TCRdb table lists in-frame clones only, not all of them. The sample contains 300,000 or so clones, more than 75% of which appear only once. The sequencing sample was made of peripheral blood. The receptors were sampled from a woman aged 40-49 years who had recovered from COVID-19. Each CDR3 is given with its conserved first and last residue. The order of the fields is J gene, CDR3 length, V gene, CDR3 protein.

j_gene: TRBJ1-2; len: 20; v_gene: TRBV21-1; CDR3aa: CASSKDGRLRRPSLGYGYTF
j_gene: TRBJ1-5; len: 16; v_gene: TRBV18; CDR3aa: CASSNTPGVNNQPQHF
j_gene: TRBJ1-2; len: 13; v_gene: TRBV5-1; CDR3aa: CASSGGFTYGYTF
j_gene: TRBJ1-2; len: 14; v_gene: TRBV7-2; CDR3aa: CASSLVLENYGYTF
j_gene: TRBJ2-3; len: 15; v_gene: TRBV6-5; CDR3aa: CASSYSGLASDTQYF
j_gene: TRBJ1-1; len: 14; v_gene: TRBV5-1; CDR3aa: CASSLGQGGTEAFF
j_gene: TRBJ1-2; len: 16; v_gene: TRBV27; CDR3aa: CASSQFRGRPNYGYTF
j_gene: TRBJ1-5; len: 15; v_gene: TRBV27; CDR3aa: CASSLSSRGGRPQHF
j_gene: TRBJ2-5; len: 14; v_gene: TRBV9; CDR3aa: CASSSGADQETQYF
j_gene: TRBJ2-3; len: 14; v_gene: TRBV11-2; CDR3aa: CASSFSRGTDTQYF
j_gene: TRBJ2-2; len: 12; v_gene: TRBV10-3; CDR3aa: CAISEAPGELFF
j_gene: TRBJ2-7; len: 16; v_gene: TRBV5-1; CDR3aa: CASSFRQGASGYEQYF
j_gene: TRBJ1-5; len: 14; v_gene: TRBV7-6; CDR3aa: CASSPDPAGQPQHF
j_gene: TRBJ2-3; len: 15; v_gene: TRBV12-5; CDR3aa: CASGPPGGARVTQYF
j_gene: TRBJ2-5; len: 15; v_gene: TRBV7-2; CDR3aa: CASSFMAGHKETQYF
j_gene: TRBJ2-7; len: 13; v_gene: TRBV7-9; CDR3aa: CASSLAGGDEQYF
j_gene: TRBJ1-1; len: 14; v_gene: TRBV12-5; CDR3aa: CASGQDRGNTEAFF
j_gene: TRBJ1-4; len: 14; v_gene: TRBV19; CDR3aa: CASNREAGNEKLFF
j_gene: TRBJ1-2; len: 14; v_gene: TRBV5-1; CDR3aa: CASSLERGVYGYTF
j_gene: TRBJ1-1; len: 12; v_gene: TRBV7-3; CDR3aa: CASSSGGPEAFF
j_gene: TRBJ1-6; len: 17; v_gene: TRBV7-9; CDR3aa: CASQSLFPSSYNSPLHF
j_gene: TRBJ1-5; len: 15; v_gene: TRBV18; CDR3aa: CASSFGRSGTQPQHF
j_gene: TRBJ2-1; len: 14; v_gene: TRBV5-1; CDR3aa: CASTFSGSYNEQFF
j_gene: TRBJ1-1; len: 13; v_gene: TRBV6-5; CDR3aa: CASSYSTGSLAFF
j_gene: TRBJ2-5; len: 12; v_gene: TRBV10-1; CDR3aa: CADIQGWETQYF
j_gene: TRBJ1-1; len: 14; v_gene: TRBV9; CDR3aa: CASSPEDRGTEAFF
j_gene: TRBJ1-3; len: 14; v_gene: TRBV5-1; CDR3aa: CASSLGPGGNTIYF
j_gene: TRBJ1-1; len: 14; v_gene: TRBV10-2; CDR3aa: CASSGDGGGTEAFF
j_gene: TRBJ1-1; len: 15; v_gene: TRBV5-4; CDR3aa: CASSLGRRTDTEAFF
j_gene: TRBJ2-3; len: 16; v_gene: TRBV9; CDR3aa: CASSKARGSFTDTQYF
j_gene: TRBJ1-2; len: 15; v_gene: TRBV3-1/TRBV3-2; CDR3aa: CASSQRGTVEYGYTF
j_gene: TRBJ2-3; len: 16; v_gene: TRBV9; CDR3aa: CASSVRRDPSTDTQYF
j_gene: TRBJ1-5; len: 13; v_gene: TRBV30; CDR3aa: CAGRQGPAQPQHF
j_gene: TRBJ2-7; len: 13; v_gene: TRBV21-1; CDR3aa: CASNTDSSYEQYF
j_gene: TRBJ2-7; len: 14; v_gene: TRBV5-1; CDR3aa: CASSFRDNNYEQYF
j_gene: TRBJ2-3; len: 20; v_gene: TRBV6-6; CDR3aa: CASSPRGSGGSRPFTDTQYF
j_gene: TRBJ1-6; len: 12; v_gene: TRBV6-4; CDR3aa: CASSAGGGPLHF
j_gene: TRBJ2-1; len: 17; v_gene: TRBV5-1; CDR3aa: CASSPGQGAFYDNEQFF
j_gene: TRBJ2-3; len: 19; v_gene: TRBV7-2; CDR3aa: CASSWVPRGGATSTDTQYF
j_gene: TRBJ2-3; len: 17; v_gene: TRBV15; CDR3aa: CATSRDWTGVVTDTQYF
j_gene: TRBJ1-5; len: 17; v_gene: TRBV5-1; CDR3aa: CASSLSPMVEGGQPQHF
j_gene: TRBJ1-5; len: 14; v_gene: TRBV6-5; CDR3aa: CASRGHYSNQPQHF
j_gene: TRBJ1-2; len: 13; v_gene: TRBV6-5; CDR3aa: CASSRQGYEGYTF
j_gene: TRBJ2-3; len: 15; v_gene: TRBV10-3; CDR3aa: CAISDPGQGLDTQYF
j_gene: TRBJ1-2; len: 15; v_gene: TRBV5-1; CDR3aa: CASSPFAGQGYGYTF
j_gene: TRBJ1-4; len: 16; v_gene: TRBV3-1/TRBV3-2; CDR3aa: CASSQEAPWGGEKLFF
j_gene: TRBJ1-6; len: 15; v_gene: TRBV7-2; CDR3aa: CASSLAGSYNSPLHF
j_gene: TRBJ1-2; len: 17; v_gene: TRBV11-2; CDR3aa: CASSPGVGARDGYGYTF
j_gene: TRBJ2-5; len: 17; v_gene: TRBV15; CDR3aa: CATSGNLAGGGQETQYF
j_gene: TRBJ1-1; len: 15; v_gene: TRBV6-6; CDR3aa: CASSYSTNFLGEAFF
j_gene: TRBJ1-5; len: 15; v_gene: TRBV7-6; CDR3aa: CASSLGPGLNQPQHF
j_gene: TRBJ1-6; len: 15; v_gene: TRBV18; CDR3aa: CASSPVQGARSPLHF
j_gene: TRBJ2-5; len: 14; v_gene: TRBV7-2; CDR3aa: CASSLQATPGTQYF
j_gene: TRBJ2-6; len: 18; v_gene: TRBV9; CDR3aa: CASSGRDRESSGANVLTF
j_gene: TRBJ2-3; len: 15; v_gene: TRBV4-3; CDR3aa: CASSHGQGNTDTQYF
j_gene: TRBJ1-1; len: 11; v_gene: TRBV6-5; CDR3aa: CASIKGTEAFF
j_gene: TRBJ2-5; len: 14; v_gene: TRBV9; CDR3aa: CASSVFGTQETQYF
j_gene: TRBJ1-5; len: 19; v_gene: TRBV30; CDR3aa: CAWRNITGLGPTPNQPQHF
j_gene: TRBJ2-2; len: 15; v_gene: TRBV27; CDR3aa: CASSFSAFNTGELFF